These 16 T cell receptor beta chains came from one sample sequenced in a study of CD8 T cells in Susac syndrome (dated by TCRdb to the late 2010s). Library preparation used the immunoSEQ multiplex PCR assay. RNA was extracted with the RNeasy kit and 0.5 to 1 ug was reverse transcribed using random hexamers. TCRdb itself trimmed the public reads at Q25 with fastp, ran MiXCR and retained productive beta chains. Here each entry gathers all rows of one CDR3 protein and keeps the most common genes and DNA. This sample has 250,000 to 350,000 distinct CDR3 sequences in its table, and 92% of those were observed once. The ten largest make up about 0.063% of the sample. Sequences were obtained from CD4+ T cells from PBMCs. These receptor sequences come from a human donor with multiple sclerosis.

The genes are TRBV5-3 and TRBJ2-3, with TRBD2 identical over 7 bases. TRBV5-3 is an open reading frame whose function is uncertain. J was trimmed by 0 bases and V by 0 bases; bases with no gene match: 7. The CDR3 has 17 amino acids. Written as DNA, the CDR3 is TGTGCCAGAAGCTTGGCCTGGAGTAGCGGGAGCACAGATACGCAGTATTTT. Translating it yields CARSLAWSSGSTDTQYF.

The J gene is TRBJ2-2, the V gene TRBV5-1, with a possible D match to TRBD2 (6 bases). CDR1 SGHRS and CDR2 YFSETQ come from the germline V gene. The CDR3 has 14 amino acids. With 6 bases removed from V and 2 bases from J, the gap between germline ends came to 11 bases. The CDR3 reads CASNYGRNTGELFF. The DNA for the CDR3 is TGCGCCAGCAACTACGGGAGAAACACCGGGGAGCTGTTTTTT.

The chain links TRBV7-9 to TRBJ2-7; 12 bases are a match to TRBD2. The J segment lost 3 bases and the V segment lost 7 bases, leaving 7 bases of the junction unmatched. Germline CDR1 SEHNR, CDR2 FQNEAQ (reference sequence). The CDR3 consists of 15 residues. This CDR3 is CASTSATSGSYEQYF. DNA of the CDR3: TGTGCCAGCACCTCCGCGACTAGCGGGAGCTACGAGCAGTACTTC.

This clonotype was recorded only once. The rearrangement links TRBV12-3 or TRBV12-4 to TRBJ1-1, with D uncertain. CDR3 length equals 13 residues. The V and J ends lost 3 bases and 4 bases respectively, with 9 bases between them. This CDR3 reads CASSFSVATEAFF. For the CDR3, the DNA is TGTGCCAGCAGTTTCTCGGTCGCCACTGAAGCTTTCTTT.

The chain couples TRBV2 to TRBJ1-1; D gene unclear. This CDR3 contains 12 residues. V gave up 5 bases and J gave up 8 bases, with 12 bases separating them. CDR1 SNHLY and CDR2 FYNNEI come from the germline V gene. The CDR3 here is CASSQWAGEAFF. The CDR3 nucleotides read TGTGCCAGCAGTCAATGGGCAGGCGAAGCTTTCTTT.

This clonotype was detected a few times. In nucleotides, the CDR3 is TGTGCCAGCAGGCTGGACAGGGACGAGCAGTACTTC. Protein: CASRLDRDEQYF. This chain links TRBV7-9 with TRBJ2-7; 8 bases line up with TRBD1. Germline V lookup: CDR1 SEHNR, CDR2 FQNEAQ (reference sequence). V lost 6 bases and J lost 5; bases outside the gene matches: 3. This CDR3 spans 12 amino acids.

The V and J genes are TRBV20-1 and TRBJ1-6; no clear D. This CDR3 has 16 amino acids. Germline V gene lookup returns CDR1 DFQATT and CDR2 SNEGSKA (reference sequence). V lost 1 base and J lost 2, with 12 bases in between. CDR3 in DNA: TGCAGTGCTAGAGCCGAACCCCGCACCTATAATTCACCCCTCCACTTT. It translates to CSARAEPRTYNSPLHF.

This clonotype was observed once. V usage is TRBV6-1 and J usage is TRBJ1-5; D possibly corresponds to TRBD1 (5 bases). Germline V CDR1 and CDR2: MNHNS, SASEGT. V was pared by 6 bases and J by 5 bases, with 20 bases between. The CDR3 contains 16 residues. The CDR3 region has the DNA TGTGCCAGCAGGGGTCTAAGTGGGGGGAGGGATCAGCCCCAGCATTTT. Its translation: CASRGLSGGRDQPQHF.

This clonotype was seen only once. The CDR3 region is CASSSDYLSYNEQFF. The CDR3 nucleotides read TGTGCCAGCAGTTCCGACTATCTGTCCTACAATGAGCAGTTCTTC. V and J are TRBV6-5 and TRBJ2-1, with D possibly matching TRBD2 (5 bases). This CDR3 has 15 amino acids. The germline V gene encodes CDR1 MNHEY and CDR2 SVGAGI. V was shortened by 4 bases and J by 1 base, with 11 bases between the two germline ends.

DNA for the CDR3: TGTGCCAGCGTCCAAACAGGGAATACGCAGTATTTT. Protein product: CASVQTGNTQYF. This rearrangement joins TRBV28 to TRBJ2-3, with TRBD1 as a possible D gene (6 bases). The CDR3 length is 12 residues. Germline V gene data show CDR1 as MDHEN and CDR2 as SYDVKM. The V end lost 8 bases, the J end lost 7 bases, and 13 bases lay between the germline ends.

The chain carries TRBV29-1 and TRBJ2-5, with unresolved D. The CDR3 sequence is 13 residues long. Trimming took 7 bases from V and 2 from J, leaving 14 bases between them. Germline CDR1 reads SQVTM; CDR2 reads ANQGSEA. As DNA, the CDR3 is TGCAGCGCGTCCGGTCTGGGACAAGAGACCCAGTACTTC. Translated: CSASGLGQETQYF. The full variable domain, with the rest looked up from reference TRBV29-1 and TRBJ2-5, is SAVISQKPSRDICQRGTSLTIQCQVDSQVTMMFWYRQQPGQSLTLIATANQGSEATYESGFVIDKFPISRPNLTFSTLTVSNMSPEDSSIYLCSASGLGQETQYFGPGTRLLVL.

The chain is built from TRBV19 and TRBJ2-3, with 7 bases lining up with TRBD2. CDR1 and CDR2 from the germline V gene are LNHDA and SQIVND (reference sequence). CDR3 length: 16 residues. J gave up 4 bases and V 3 bases, and 10 bases lay outside the gene matches. The CDR3 DNA reads TGTGCCAGTAGTATTCAGCGGGACCTCGCTGCAGATACGCAGTATTTT. Its protein product is CASSIQRDLAADTQYF.

The J gene is TRBJ2-2, the V gene TRBV25-1, with D possibly being TRBD1 or TRBD2 (5 bases each). There are 14 residues in the CDR3. V dropped 7 bases and J dropped 0 bases, with 9 bases sitting between them. CDR1 and CDR2 from the germline V gene are MGHDK and SYGVNS. The CDR3 bases are TGTGCCAGCACCGGGGCAGCGAACACCGGGGAGCTGTTTTTT. This encodes CASTGAANTGELFF.

The rearrangement links TRBV6-5 to TRBJ1-1, with D tentatively TRBD1 (5 bases). The CDR3 sequence is 13 residues long. V dropped 8 bases and J dropped 5 bases, with 15 bases sitting between them. Germline V gene data show CDR1 as MNHEY and CDR2 as SVGAGI. The CDR3 loop is CASRRGRETEAFF. The CDR3 nucleotides are TGTGCCAGCCGTAGGGGAAGGGAAACTGAAGCTTTCTTT.

This chain connects TRBV29-1 to TRBJ1-5; D ambiguous. Trimming removed 4 bases at V and 0 bases at J, with 7 bases between. The CDR3 extends over 13 amino acids. Germline loops: CDR1 SQVTM, CDR2 ANQGSEA. The CDR3 DNA follows: TGCAGCGTTGGGAAAGATAGCAATCAGCCCCAGCATTTT. This codes for CSVGKDSNQPQHF.

CDR3 protein: CASSRTLAPANIQYF. The CDR3 nucleotides are TGCGCCAGCAGCCGCACCCTTGCCCCAGCCAACATTCAGTACTTC. V is TRBV4-3 and J is TRBJ2-4; no clear D gene. The CDR3 runs to 15 residues. Germline V CDR1 and CDR2: LGHNA, YSLEER. V lost 4 bases and J 7 bases, leaving 17 bases between the germline ends.